This TCR beta chain was identified in a study of blood T cell repertoires in COVID-19. Seattle patient enrollment occurred during active infection, with longitudinal follow-up thereafter. Sequencing was performed with immunoSEQ multiplex PCR; in TCRdb, only in-frame clones are kept and a portion is missing. The sample contains fewer than 200,000 clones, roughly 82% of which appear only once. The source of this sequence is a woman aged 55-69 years with COVID-19, enrolled during active disease. The specimen was peripheral blood.

The CDR3 protein is CASTTGWDTEAFF. CDR3 in DNA: TGTGCCAGTACCACAGGGTGGGACACTGAAGCTTTCTTT. The rearrangement uses TRBV19 and TRBJ1-1; TRBD1 is a possible D gene (6 bases). The CDR3 is 13 residues long. Looked up from germline, CDR1 is LNHDA and CDR2 is SQIVND (reference sequence). V lost 7 bases, J lost 3 bases, and 12 bases lay in between.